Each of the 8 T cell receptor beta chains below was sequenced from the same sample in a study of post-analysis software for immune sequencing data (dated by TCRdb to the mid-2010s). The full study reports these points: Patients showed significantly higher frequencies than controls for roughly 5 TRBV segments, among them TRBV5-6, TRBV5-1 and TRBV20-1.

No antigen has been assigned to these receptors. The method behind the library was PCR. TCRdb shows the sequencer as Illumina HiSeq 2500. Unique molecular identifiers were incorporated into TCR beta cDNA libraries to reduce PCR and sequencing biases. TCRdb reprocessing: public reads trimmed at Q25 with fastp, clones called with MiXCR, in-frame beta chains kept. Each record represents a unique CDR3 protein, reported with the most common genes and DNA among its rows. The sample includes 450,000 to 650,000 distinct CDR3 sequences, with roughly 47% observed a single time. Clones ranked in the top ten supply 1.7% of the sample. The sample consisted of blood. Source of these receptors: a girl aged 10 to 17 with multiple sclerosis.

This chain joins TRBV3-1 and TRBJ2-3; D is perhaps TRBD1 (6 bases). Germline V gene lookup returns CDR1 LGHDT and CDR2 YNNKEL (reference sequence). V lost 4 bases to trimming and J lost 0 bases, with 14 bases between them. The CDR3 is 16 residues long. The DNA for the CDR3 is TGTGCCAGCAGCCGGGGGCGGCAGGCTAGCACAGATACGCAGTATTTT. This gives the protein CASSRGRQASTDTQYF.

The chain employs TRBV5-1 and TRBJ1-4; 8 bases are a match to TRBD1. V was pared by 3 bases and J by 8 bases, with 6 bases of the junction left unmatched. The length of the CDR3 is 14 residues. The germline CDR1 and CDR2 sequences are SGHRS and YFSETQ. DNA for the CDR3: TGCGCCAGCAGCTCGGGACAGGCGCCGGAAAAACTGTTTTTT. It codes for CASSSGQAPEKLFF.

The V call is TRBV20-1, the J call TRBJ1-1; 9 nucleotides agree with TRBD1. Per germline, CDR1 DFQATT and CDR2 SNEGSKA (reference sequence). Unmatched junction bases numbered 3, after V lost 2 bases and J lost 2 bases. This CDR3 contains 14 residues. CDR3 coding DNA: TGCAGTGCTAGAATTACAGGGGGCAACACTGAAGCTTTCTTT. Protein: CSARITGGNTEAFF.

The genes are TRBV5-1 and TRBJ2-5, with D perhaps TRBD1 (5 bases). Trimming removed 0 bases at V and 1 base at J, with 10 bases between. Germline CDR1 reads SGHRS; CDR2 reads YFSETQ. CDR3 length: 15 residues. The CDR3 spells CASSLARAAQETQYF. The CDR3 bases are TGCGCCAGCAGCTTGGCCAGGGCAGCCCAAGAGACCCAGTACTTC.

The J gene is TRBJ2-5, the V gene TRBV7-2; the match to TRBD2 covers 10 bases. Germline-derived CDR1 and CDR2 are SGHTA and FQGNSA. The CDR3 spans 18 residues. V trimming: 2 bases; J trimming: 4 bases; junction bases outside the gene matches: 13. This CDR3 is CASSLTSPSGGGAETQYF. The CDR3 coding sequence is TGTGCCAGCAGCTTAACCTCCCCTAGCGGGGGTGGAGCAGAGACCCAGTACTTC. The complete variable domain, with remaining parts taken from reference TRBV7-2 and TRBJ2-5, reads GAGVSQSPSNKVTEKGKDVELRCDPISGHTALYWYRQSLGQGLEFLIYFQGNSAPDKSGLPSDRFSAERTGGSVSTLTIQRTQQEDSAVYLCASSLTSPSGGGAETQYFGPGTRLLVL.

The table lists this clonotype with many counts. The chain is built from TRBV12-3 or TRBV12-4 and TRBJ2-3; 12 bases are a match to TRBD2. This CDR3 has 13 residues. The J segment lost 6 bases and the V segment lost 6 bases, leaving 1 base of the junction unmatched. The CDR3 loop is CASSLAGGDTQYF. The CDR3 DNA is TGTGCCAGCAGCCTAGCGGGAGGGGATACGCAGTATTTT.

CDR3 residues: CASSLDRDSPLHF. The CDR3 coding sequence is TGTGCCAGCAGCTTAGATCGGGATTCACCCCTCCACTTT. The chain employs TRBV7-2 and TRBJ1-6; unclear D gene. CDR1 SGHTA and CDR2 FQGNSA come from the germline V gene. The ends were cut back, 1 base at V and 8 bases at J, with 6 bases in the middle. This CDR3 is built from 13 residues.

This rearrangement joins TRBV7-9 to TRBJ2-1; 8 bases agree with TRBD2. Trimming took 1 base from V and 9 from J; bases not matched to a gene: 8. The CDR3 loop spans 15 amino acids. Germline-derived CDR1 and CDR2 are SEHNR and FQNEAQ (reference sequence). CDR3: CASSLGSGISIEQFF. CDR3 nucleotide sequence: TGTGCCAGCAGCTTAGGTAGCGGGATAAGTATTGAGCAGTTCTTC.